This TCR beta chain was sequenced during a study of cytomegalovirus exposure and HLA in healthy donors (dated by TCRdb to about 2017). In the study overall: An earlier analysis of approximately 590 of the donors reported 250 to 300 Gb of sequence data and 117 million unique TCR beta sequences from some 180 million T cells. The study aimed to test whether signatures of past pathogen exposure could be identified by cataloging public T cell receptors. A few DR-DQ haplotypes were treated as single units for association and clustering because of strong linkage in the cohort. Of the 350 to 450 genotyped donors, less than 85% were placed in the genetic ancestry cluster associated with self-reported Caucasian donors. All discovery cohort repertoires had been generated using a single sequencing platform. In a later analysis, previously published TCR beta repertoires from several hundred donors were re-analyzed and high-resolution HLA genotyping was added so that TCR occurrence patterns could be studied. On average, around 200,000 unique TCR beta nucleotide sequences were sequenced per donor among more than 350 genotyped donors of the cohort, with 15% to 20% of those sequences being non-productive. To decide whether each TCR beta V gene segment behaved as functional or pseudogenic, an earlier analysis of some 600 of the donors relied on high-throughput TCR beta sequencing. HLA typing covered class I and class II loci at four-digit resolution. The number of typed donors differed by locus: about 629-630 for A, B, C, DRB1 and DQB1; roughly 510 for DQA1; some 610 for DPA1; and 400 to 480 for DPB1. Donor age, sex, ethnicity and CMV serostatus were collected together with the repertoire data. An early release covering roughly 600 HLA-typed donors comprised approximately 290 gigabases of sequencing data and around 80 million unique TCR sequences. The later analysis used no new phenotypic data to find candidate immune exposures, relying instead on TCR beta sequences and their occurrence across donors. Using immunosequencing, the study profiled T cell repertoires from fewer than 850 subjects and related those repertoires to cytomegalovirus serostatus. To predict cytomegalovirus infection status, the study brought together high-throughput TCR immunosequencing, statistical association of individual TCRs with disease status, and machine learning. In addition to the first cohort of roughly 700 subjects, a separate validation cohort of 120 different subjects was used. A later genetic analysis used genome-wide SNP genotypes for about 60% of the 666 donors, treating that subset as a discovery cohort. Broad study findings and their caveats: Linkage disequilibrium might explain the correlated functional status among segregating V segments, but an unknown experimental factor could not be excluded. Strong co-occurrence of HLA alleles, especially DR and DQ, made assigning TCR associations to individual alleles difficult. In a later analysis, HLA-associated TCR beta chains showed more clonal expansion and lower generation probabilities than non-associated chains that were equally common. Because HLA typing was unavailable for some donors at each locus, only the typed subset was used in association tests. A total of about 150 TCR beta chains were listed by the study as associated with cytomegalovirus. The classifier was reported to diagnose cytomegalovirus status with high specificity and sensitivity in both the original cohort and the validation cohort. According to a later analysis, parvovirus B19, influenza, CMV and Epstein-Barr virus appeared linked to several top co-occurrence clusters. In a later genetic analysis, a missense DCLRE1C variant was associated with V-gene and J-gene trimming of TCR beta chains, and the association was replicated in an independent cohort. At a false discovery rate of 0.05, a later analysis linked roughly 17,000 TCR beta sequences to specific HLA alleles. For the cohort, immune exposure information was limited to CMV serostatus. About 17 rarely observed V segments, including chromosome 9 orphons, were excluded from the earlier analysis of a few hundred of the donors because counts were too low. A later analysis found that most CMV-associated TCR beta chains appeared HLA-restricted, with HLA associations seemingly driven largely by CMV exposure. Some IMGT-functional V segments, including TRBV6-2 and TRBV6-3, could not be distinguished by the 87-base-pair reads and were therefore excluded. The authors suggested that the approach could potentially be extended to other disease states and immunological phenotypes. Most TCR sequences were seen in very few donors, while some public TCRs were found in many individuals. A further reported finding was that TCR beta sequences accurately predicted the HLA-A and HLA-B alleles for most subjects in the first cohort. A later analysis found that TCR association rates varied across HLA loci, with DRB1 alleles showing the most associated TCRs and HLA-C alleles the fewest. Roughly uniform sequencing depth across donors was assumed in presence/absence analyses, although this assumption may not hold. In this cohort, only TCR beta chains were sequenced, and detectable features were limited by the absence of alpha or paired-chain data. A few of the identified cytomegalovirus-associated TCR beta chains were confirmed in vitro to be specific for cytomegalovirus antigens. A group of highly shared sequence variants was considered likely to be a technical artifact of the sequencing pipeline. An earlier analysis of 587 of the donors showed that most TCR beta V segments appeared in productive rearrangements either about 87% or about 30% of the time, which broadly matched IMGT annotations. Compared with the approximately 700-donor mean, donors in an Asian-associated ancestry cluster had fewer N-insertions in productive TCRs, according to a later genetic analysis.

Concerning this clone: Its binding antigen is unknown. Base qualities are not recorded, but no much larger clone differs from it by a single base.

In total, approximately 700 healthy bone marrow donors made up the cohort. Cohort members were all nominally healthy when sampled, although unrecorded immune exposures were likely present. The donor was CMV seropositive and belonged to the group of over 250 seropositive cohort members. Each donor provided a peripheral blood sample, and peripheral blood mononuclear cells were used for TCR beta sequencing. Genomic DNA was extracted from the blood cell samples with the Qiagen DNeasy Blood Extraction Kit. Unmatched junction bases come to 4, with V trimmed by 2 bases and J by 4 bases. Sequences SGDLS (CDR1) and YYNGEE (CDR2) are obtained from the germline V gene. The CDR3 measures 14 amino acids from cysteine to phenylalanine. Kept here is only the CDR3 DNA, which spans 42 bases and is read in frame from base 1. Library construction relied on the immunoSEQ multiplex PCR assay. For the multiplex PCR, a mixture combining 60 forward primers for TCR Vbeta segments and 13 reverse primers for TCR Jbeta segments was used. Amplification of the CDR3 region of rearranged TCR beta genes was performed with a multiplex PCR assay on genomic DNA. Amplified TCR beta libraries were sequenced as 87-base-pair reads on the Illumina HiSeq System. The paper's data handling went like this. In a later analysis, around 80 million unique TCR beta chains were counted across the 500 to 850 repertoires, and about 10 million of these chains were shared by at least two donors. Raw reads were error-corrected and collapsed into unique sequences by a nearest-neighbor algorithm in which closely related sequences were merged to remove PCR and sequencing errors. V, D and J gene segments were assigned by aligning CDR3 sequences to IMGT reference sequences. For a sequence to be retained, a match of at least six nucleotides to both a V gene segment and a J gene segment was required. Rearrangements were called productive when the CDR3 lacked stop codons and stayed in frame with V and J; all others were non-productive. Following IMGT convention, CDR3 was defined as the stretch from the second conserved V-encoded cysteine up to the conserved J-encoded phenylalanine. In an earlier analysis of some 550 of the donors, sequences lacking an unambiguous match to a single V gene segment were excluded. An earlier analysis of several hundred of the donors called V segments functional above 56.7% productive rearrangements and segregating when the between-donor standard deviation exceeded 5%. To diagnose cytomegalovirus status from the catalog of TCR beta chain sequences, a statistical classification framework was built. In a later analysis, TCR nucleotide sequences were compared against IMGT/GENE-DB human TR gene sequences so that V and J genes could be assigned. A later analysis assigned CDR3 sequences and most-parsimonious VDJ recombination scenarios with the TCRdist pipeline. In a later analysis, each TCR beta chain was defined by its CDR3 amino acid sequence together with its V-gene family, and reads without a unique V-gene family were excluded. To address suspected cross-contamination and a sequencing artifact, a later analysis removed 592 highly shared, low-generation-probability nucleotide sequences. A later analysis calculated a clonal expansion index for each public chain from normalized within-repertoire ranks of inferred template counts. Generation probabilities in a later analysis came from a VDJ recombination model fitted to out-of-frame rearrangements, and those results were checked against IGoR. In a later analysis, TCR-TCR, TCR-HLA and TCR-CMV co-occurrence was scored with hypergeometric tests, and a repertoire-size bias correction was applied to TCR pairs. To estimate false discovery rates, a later analysis permuted the HLA or CMV assignments 20 times. A later analysis grouped co-occurring TCRs with DBSCAN, adding TCRdist sequence similarity when clustering within HLA-allele-positive subsets. Co-occurrence clustering excluded repertoires with fewer than 30,000 or more than 120,000 public chains, plus five with anomalous nucleotide sharing. The table comes from immuneACCESS by way of TCRdb, which keeps in-frame sequences with V and J called. Part of the clones is missing from these tables; in studies checked, under half for an unresolved V gene and the rest for unknown reasons. The V and J calls and the clone size are those of that table, but D and trimming were determined from the DNA. Here the sample has about 120,000 clones; 70% to 80% occur a single time. The ten top clones hold around 9.1% of the sample.

Sequenced material: PBMCs. The receptor's source is a woman aged 45-59 years in good health and CMV-seropositive. The receptor chain draws on TRBV9 and TRBJ2-5; 8 middle bases align to TRBD2. The bases are TGTGCCAGCAGCGTTCCGGGACTAGTAGAGACCCAGTACTTC. This is translated as CASSVPGLVETQYF. Beyond the CDR3, the reference TRBV9 and TRBJ2-5 genes provide the residues; the full variable domain reads: DSGVTQTPKHLITATGQRVTLRCSPRSGDLSVYWYQQSLDQGLQFLIQYYNGEERAKGNILERFSAQQFPDLHSELNLSSLELGDSALYFCASSVPGLVETQYFGPGTRLLVL.